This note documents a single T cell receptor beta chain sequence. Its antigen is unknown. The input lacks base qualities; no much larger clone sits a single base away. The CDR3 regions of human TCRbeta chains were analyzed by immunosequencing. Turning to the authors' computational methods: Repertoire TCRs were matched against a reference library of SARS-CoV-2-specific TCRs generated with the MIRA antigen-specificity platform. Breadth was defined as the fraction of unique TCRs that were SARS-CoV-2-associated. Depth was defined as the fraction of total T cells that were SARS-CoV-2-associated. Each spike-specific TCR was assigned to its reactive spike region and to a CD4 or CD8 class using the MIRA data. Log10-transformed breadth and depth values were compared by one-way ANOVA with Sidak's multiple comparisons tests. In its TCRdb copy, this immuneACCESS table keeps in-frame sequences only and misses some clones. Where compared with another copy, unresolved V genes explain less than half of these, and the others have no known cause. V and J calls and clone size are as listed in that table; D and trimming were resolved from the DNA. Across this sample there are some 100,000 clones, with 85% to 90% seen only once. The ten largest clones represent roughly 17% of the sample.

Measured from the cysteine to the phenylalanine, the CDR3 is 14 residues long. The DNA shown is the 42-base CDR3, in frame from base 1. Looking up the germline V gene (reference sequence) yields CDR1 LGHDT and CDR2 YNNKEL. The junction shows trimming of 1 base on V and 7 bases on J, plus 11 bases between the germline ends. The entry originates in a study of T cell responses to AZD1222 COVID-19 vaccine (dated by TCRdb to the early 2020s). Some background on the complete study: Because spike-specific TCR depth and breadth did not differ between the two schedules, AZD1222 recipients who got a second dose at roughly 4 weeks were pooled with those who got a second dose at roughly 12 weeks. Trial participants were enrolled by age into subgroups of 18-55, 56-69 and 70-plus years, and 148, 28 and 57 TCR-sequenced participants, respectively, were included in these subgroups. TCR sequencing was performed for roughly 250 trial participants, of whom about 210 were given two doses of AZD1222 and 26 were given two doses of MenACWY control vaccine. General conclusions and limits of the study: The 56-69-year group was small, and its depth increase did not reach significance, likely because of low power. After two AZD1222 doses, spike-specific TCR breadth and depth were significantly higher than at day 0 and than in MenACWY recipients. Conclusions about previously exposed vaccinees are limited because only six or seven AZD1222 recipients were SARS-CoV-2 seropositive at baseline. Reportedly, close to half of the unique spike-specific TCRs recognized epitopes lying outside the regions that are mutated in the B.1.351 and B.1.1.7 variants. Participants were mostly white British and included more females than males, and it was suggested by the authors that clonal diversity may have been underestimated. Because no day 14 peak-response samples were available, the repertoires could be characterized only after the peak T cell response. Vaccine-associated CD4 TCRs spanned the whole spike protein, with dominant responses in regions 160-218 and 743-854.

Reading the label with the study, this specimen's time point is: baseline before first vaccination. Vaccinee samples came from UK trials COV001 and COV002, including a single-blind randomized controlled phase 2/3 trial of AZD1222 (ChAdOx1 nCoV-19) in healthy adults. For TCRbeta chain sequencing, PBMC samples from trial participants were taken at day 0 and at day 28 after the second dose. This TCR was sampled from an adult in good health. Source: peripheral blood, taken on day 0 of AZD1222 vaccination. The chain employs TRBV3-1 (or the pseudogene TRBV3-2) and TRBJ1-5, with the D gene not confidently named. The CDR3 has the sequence CASSQAAGGQPQHF. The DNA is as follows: TGTGCCAGCAGCCAAGCCGCAGGAGGGCAGCCCCAGCATTTT.